These 17 T cell receptor beta chains were sequenced from one sample in a study of blood T cell repertoires in COVID-19. Libraries were prepared by immunoSEQ multiplex PCR; TCRdb keeps only in-frame clonotypes and omits some of them. Of 140,000 to 150,000 clones listed, around four fifths are singletons. Sequenced: PBMCs or T cells enriched from blood (not recorded which). All receptors come from a woman in her forties or fifties who had recovered from COVID-19.

This clone showed up just once. This chain joins TRBV18 and TRBJ2-5; perhaps TRBD1 as D (6 bases). Germline CDR1 is KGHSH and CDR2 is LQKENI. V was cut by 0 bases and J by 4 bases, with 15 bases left in between. The length of the CDR3 is 16 residues. The CDR3 nucleotides are TGTGCCAGCTCACCACCGAGGAGTAAAGGGGGAGAGACCCAGTACTTC. It codes for CASSPPRSKGGETQYF.

As for this clone: A junction boundary mismatches the germline segment, possibly from a read error. The rearrangement links TRBV18 to TRBJ2-7; 7 bases are shared with TRBD1. There are 16 residues in the CDR3. CDR1 and CDR2 from the germline V gene are KGHSH and LQKENI. The CDR3 loop is CASSAPQGDGKYEQYF. The CDR3 DNA reads TGTGCCAGCTCAGCACCCCAGGGGGACGGAAAGTACGAGCAGTACTTC. Full variable domain (rest looked up from reference TRBV18 and TRBJ2-7): NAGVMQNPRHLVRRRGQEARLRCSPMKGHSHVYWYRQLPEEGLKFMVYLQKENIIDESGMPKERFSAEFPKEGPSILRIQQVVRGDSAAYFCASSAPQGDGKYEQYFGPGTRLTVT.

The chain couples TRBV6-1 to TRBJ2-2, with no clear D. The CDR3 sequence is 17 residues long. Germline V lookup: CDR1 MNHNS, CDR2 SASEGT. The V end lost 4 bases, the J end lost 0 bases, and 15 bases lay between the germline ends. CDR3 sequence: CASSGINLGTNTGELFF. CDR3 DNA sequence: TGTGCCAGCAGTGGAATTAATCTAGGCACGAACACCGGGGAGCTGTTTTTT.

V is TRBV6-5 and J is TRBJ1-2, with unresolved D. This CDR3 spans 16 amino acids. Between the trimmed V and J ends, which lost 4 bases and 6 bases, there was a span of 21 bases. Germline values: CDR1 MNHEY, CDR2 SVGAGI. The chain's CDR3 is CASSSFYLLAEDGYTF. CDR3 nucleotide sequence: TGTGCCAGCAGTTCGTTCTACCTTCTGGCGGAGGATGGCTACACCTTC.

In regard to this clone: Other DNA sequences in this sample translate to the same CDR3. The rearrangement uses TRBV3-1 (or the pseudogene TRBV3-2) and TRBJ2-3; possible D gene TRBD2, 6 bases. With 4 bases removed from V and 0 bases from J, the gap between germline ends came to 11 bases. The germline gives CDR1 LGHDT, CDR2 YNNKEL (reference sequence). The CDR3 sequence is 15 residues long. CDR3 sequence reads: CASSPTGTSTDTQYF. CDR3 in DNA: TGTGCCAGCAGCCCGACCGGGACTAGCACAGATACGCAGTATTTT.

The chain joins TRBV18 to TRBJ1-1; 7 nucleotides line up with TRBD1. The V and J ends lost 4 bases and 4 bases, in that order; junction bases with no gene match: 6. The CDR3 covers 14 residues. Germline V gene lookup returns CDR1 KGHSH and CDR2 LQKENI. CDR3 amino acids: CASSLTGEGTEAFF. The DNA for the CDR3 is TGTGCCAGCTCACTTACAGGGGAAGGCACTGAAGCTTTCTTT.

V gene TRBV19 combines with J gene TRBJ1-2; D call uncertain. Trimming shortened V by 4 bases and J by 8 bases, and 20 bases separated the two germline ends. CDR1 and CDR2 from the germline V gene are LNHDA and SQIVND (reference sequence). The CDR3 is 15 amino acids. The CDR3 reads CASSTSSGGVGGYTF. The CDR3 bases are TGTGCCAGTAGTACTTCGTCGGGCGGGGTAGGAGGCTACACCTTC.

The chain combines TRBV28 with TRBJ1-2; D possibly corresponds to TRBD1 (6 bases). The CDR3 runs to 13 residues. Trimming removed 5 bases from V and 5 bases from J, with 12 bases in between. Germline V gene data show CDR1 as MDHEN and CDR2 as SYDVKM. The CDR3 is CASSQTRGYGYTF. The CDR3 region has the DNA TGTGCCAGCAGTCAAACGAGGGGGTATGGCTACACCTTC.

CDR3 nucleotides: TGTGCCATCAGTGAGTTGCAGGGGGCTAGGTCACCCCTCCACTTT. Encoded protein: CAISELQGARSPLHF. The chain joins TRBV10-3 to TRBJ1-6; 8 bases agree with TRBD1. Per germline, CDR1 ENHRY and CDR2 SYGVKD. The J segment lost 10 bases and the V segment lost 1 base, leaving 6 bases of the junction unmatched. This CDR3 region has 15 residues.

The chain couples TRBV27 to TRBJ1-6; tentative D call: TRBD1 (6 bases). Germline CDR1 and CDR2: MNHEY and SMNVEV (reference sequence). V was trimmed by 4 bases and J by 0 bases, leaving 16 bases between them. The CDR3 has 18 residues. The CDR3 sequence is CASSYSGHTNSYNSPLHF. CDR3 in DNA: TGTGCCAGCAGTTACTCGGGACACACTAACTCCTATAATTCACCCCTCCACTTT.

This rearrangement joins TRBV12-5 to TRBJ1-2, with TRBD1 matching over 7 bases. J was trimmed by 8 bases and V by 3 bases; bases with no gene match: 12. The germline V gene has CDR1 LGHNT and CDR2 FRNRAP. The length of the CDR3 is 15 residues. In nucleotides, the CDR3 is TGTGCTAGTGGTTTCGTCCCCGGCAGGGGGGAAGGCTACACCTTC. Translated, it gives CASGFVPGRGEGYTF.

The gene calls are TRBV5-1 and TRBJ1-1; the match to TRBD1 covers 7 bases. Unmatched junction bases numbered 4, after V lost 4 bases and J lost 1 base. CDR1 SGHRS and CDR2 YFSETQ come from the germline V gene. This CDR3 comprises 14 residues. The CDR3 sequence: CASSRGTENTEAFF. In DNA form, the CDR3 reads TGCGCCAGCAGCCGCGGGACAGAGAACACTGAAGCTTTCTTT.

For the CDR3, the DNA is TGCGCCAGCAGCTTGGCCGGGACAGCAAACACTGAAGCTTTCTTT. Its translation is CASSLAGTANTEAFF. The chain employs TRBV5-1 and TRBJ1-1, with 7 bases that match TRBD1. There are 15 residues in the CDR3. Germline V gene data show CDR1 as SGHRS and CDR2 as YFSETQ. With V trimmed by 0 bases and J by 2 bases, 4 bases remained unmatched.

The chain is built from TRBV5-1 and TRBJ2-3; 12 bases line up with TRBD2. Trimming took 0 bases from V and 2 from J; bases not matched to a gene: 1. Germline-derived CDR1 and CDR2 are SGHRS and YFSETQ. CDR3 length equals 16 residues. The CDR3 sequence is CASSLGLAGVTDTQYF. The CDR3 DNA follows: TGCGCCAGCAGCTTGGGACTAGCGGGGGTCACAGATACGCAGTATTTT.

The chain has TRBV6-4 and TRBJ1-1, with TRBD1 identical over 7 bases. The junction had 2 bases not matched to a gene; V was cut back by 3 bases and J by 4 bases. The germline V gene encodes CDR1 MRHNA and CDR2 SNTAGT. The CDR3 loop spans 13 amino acids. This chain's CDR3 is CASSESGGTEAFF. CDR3 DNA: TGTGCCAGCAGTGAGTCAGGGGGCACTGAAGCTTTCTTT.

The CDR3 DNA sequence: TGTGCCAGCAGCACCCGGGTCGGTCGGGGGAACACTGAAGCTTTCTTT. It translates to CASSTRVGRGNTEAFF. The genes are TRBV13 and TRBJ1-1, with D hard to call. Trimming removed 5 bases at V and 1 base at J, with 17 bases between. Germline values: CDR1 PRHDT, CDR2 FYEKMQ (reference sequence). This CDR3 has 16 residues.

This chain links TRBV9 with TRBJ2-3; TRBD1 aligns across 8 bases. With 7 bases clipped from V and 5 bases from J, the junction kept 9 bases outside the gene matches. The CDR3 extends over 14 amino acids. Germline V gene data show CDR1 as SGDLS and CDR2 as YYNGEE. CDR3 coding DNA: TGTGCCAGCGGAAACGACAGGGGAGGAGATACGCAGTATTTT. It is translated as CASGNDRGGDTQYF.